The 15 T cell receptor beta chains listed next were all sequenced from one sample in a study of shared T cell receptors in the human thymus. Data came from immunoSEQ multiplex PCR; TCRdb stores just in-frame clones and leaves some out. This repertoire shows approximately 580,000 clones, around three quarters found once; its top ten account for about 0.013%. These sequences were also reported in another study, on human thymus T cells.

Sequenced sample: thymocytes. The receptors here all came from a boy less than two years old with a congenital heart defect.

The CDR3 DNA reads TGTGCCTGGACCTCCCCGGAGACCAGACTAGCGGTCTCCTACAATGAGCAGTTCTTC. Protein sequence: CAWTSPETRLAVSYNEQFF. This chain connects TRBV30 to TRBJ2-1, with 9 bases aligning to TRBD2. The CDR3 has 19 residues. J was trimmed by 0 bases and V by 4 bases; bases with no gene match: 16. Germline CDR1 GTSNPN, CDR2 SVGIG (reference sequence).

The chain couples TRBV27 to TRBJ2-3; 7 nucleotides line up with TRBD2. The junction had 8 bases not matched to a gene; V was cut back by 8 bases and J by 0 bases. The CDR3 is 15 residues long. Germline assignment: CDR1 MNHEY and CDR2 SMNVEV (reference sequence). In nucleotides, the CDR3 is TGTGCCAGCCGACTAGCAGTCTCTAGCACAGATACGCAGTATTTT. As protein: CASRLAVSSTDTQYF.

The genes are TRBV29-1 and TRBJ2-1; possible D gene TRBD2, 7 bases. V lost 2 bases to trimming and J lost 5 bases, with 13 bases between them. Per germline, CDR1 SQVTM and CDR2 ANQGSEA. CDR3 size: 14 residues. The CDR3 sequence is CSVEKGEGDNEQFF. As DNA, the CDR3 is TGCAGCGTTGAAAAGGGGGAGGGGGACAATGAGCAGTTCTTC.

The chain recombines TRBV7-9 with TRBJ2-1; tentative D call: TRBD2 (5 bases). V was pared by 5 bases and J by 6 bases, with 20 bases between. This CDR3 is built from 16 residues. Germline CDR1 and CDR2: SEHNR and FQNEAQ (reference sequence). The CDR3, as DNA: TGTGCCAGCAGCCAATCTAGTGGAGGTCCCGTCAATGAGCAGTTCTTC. Translating it yields CASSQSSGGPVNEQFF.

This sequence joins TRBV7-2 and TRBJ2-7, with 9 bases identical to TRBD2. The CDR3 consists of 15 residues. Germline V gives CDR1 SGHTA, CDR2 FQGNSA. The junction had 3 bases not matched to a gene; V was cut back by 3 bases and J by 0 bases. The CDR3 region has the DNA TGTGCCAGCAGCTTTCTAGCGGGAAGCTCCTACGAGCAGTACTTC. Translation: CASSFLAGSSYEQYF.

V is TRBV7-9 and J is TRBJ1-4; TRBD1 matches 8 bases. CDR3 length: 18 residues. Germline assignment: CDR1 SEHNR and CDR2 FQNEAQ (reference sequence). The J segment lost 8 bases and the V segment lost 5 bases, leaving 19 bases of the junction unmatched. CDR3 loop: CASSAPVTGAPRWEKLFF. The CDR3 region has the DNA TGTGCCAGCAGCGCCCCCGTGACAGGGGCACCAAGGTGGGAAAAACTGTTTTTT.

The chain links TRBV2 to TRBJ2-7; 7 nucleotides agree with TRBD1. This CDR3 region has 16 residues. CDR1 and CDR2 (germline): SNHLY, FYNNEI. V gave up 6 bases and J gave up 0 bases; unmatched junction bases: 11. DNA for the CDR3: TGTGCCAGCAGCCGAGACAGGGCCGATAGCTCCTACGAGCAGTACTTC. It encodes CASSRDRADSSYEQYF.

The rearrangement links TRBV5-8 to TRBJ2-1, with TRBD2 identical over 10 bases. From germline, CDR1 is SGHTS and CDR2 YDEGEE. This CDR3 has 15 residues. The V segment lost 2 bases and the J segment 3 bases; nucleotides outside the gene matches: 2. This chain's CDR3 is CASSLGLAVYNEQFF. The CDR3 nucleotides read TGTGCCAGCAGCTTAGGACTAGCGGTCTACAATGAGCAGTTCTTC.

This clone was found a few times. The genes are TRBV14 and TRBJ2-7; 8 bases map to TRBD1. Per the germline V gene, CDR1 is SGHDN and CDR2 is FVKESK. Trimming removed 0 bases from V and 5 bases from J; junction bases left unmatched: 12. The CDR3 is made up of 17 amino acids. CDR3 nucleotides: TGTGCCAGCAGCCAAGATTGGGACGACAGGGGCCCTGACGAGCAGTACTTC. Translation gives CASSQDWDDRGPDEQYF. The full variable domain, its missing parts supplied by reference TRBV14 and TRBJ2-7, is EAGVTQFPSHSVIEKGQTVTLRCDPISGHDNLYWYRRVMGKEIKFLLHFVKESKQDESGMPNNRFLAERTGGTYSTLKVQPAELEDSGVYFCASSQDWDDRGPDEQYFGPGTRLTVT.

The V call is TRBV30, the J call TRBJ2-1; no reliable D call. CDR1 is GTSNPN, CDR2 SVGIG, per germline (reference sequence). V gave up 5 bases and J gave up 3 bases, with 5 bases separating them. There are 11 residues in the CDR3. The CDR3 coding sequence is TGTGCCTGGCGCAGCTACAATGAGCAGTTCTTC. This gives the protein CAWRSYNEQFF.

V and J are TRBV28 and TRBJ1-5; unclear D gene. Trimming shortened V by 7 bases and J by 1 base, and 8 bases separated the two germline ends. Germline V lookup: CDR1 MDHEN, CDR2 SYDVKM. This CDR3 contains 13 residues. CDR3 DNA: TGTGCCAGCATGCGGTGGAGCAATCAGCCCCAGCATTTT. Protein sequence: CASMRWSNQPQHF.

This clone was detected only a few times. The V gene is TRBV25-1, the J gene TRBJ1-4, with 7 bases lining up with TRBD1. In germline, CDR1 is MGHDK, CDR2 SYGVNS. V lost 4 bases to trimming and J lost 5 bases; unmatched junction nucleotides: 1. The CDR3 is 13 residues long. The CDR3 bases are TGTGCCAGCAGTGTGACAGGGAATGAAAAACTGTTTTTT. Protein: CASSVTGNEKLFF.

The chain uses TRBV4-3 and TRBJ1-5, with a possible D match to TRBD1 (6 bases). CDR1 and CDR2 from the germline V gene are LGHNA and YSLEER. Trimming removed 0 bases at V and 7 bases at J, with 13 bases between. CDR3 length: 15 residues. The CDR3 DNA follows: TGCGCCAGCAGCCAAGAGTGGGGGCGAGGGCAGCCCCAGCATTTT. Translating it yields CASSQEWGRGQPQHF.

This clone has more than one count but fewer than ten. The rearrangement joins TRBV28 to TRBJ2-5, with TRBD1 matching 7 bases. Trimming took 5 bases from V and 1 from J; bases not matched to a gene: 4. In germline, CDR1 is MDHEN, CDR2 SYDVKM. The CDR3 totals 14 residues. The CDR3 loop reads CASSQGTVQETQYF. CDR3 bases: TGTGCCAGCAGTCAAGGGACAGTCCAAGAGACCCAGTACTTC.

The chain uses TRBV27 and TRBJ2-7; the match to TRBD1 covers 9 bases. V dropped 4 bases and J dropped 6; count of bases not matched to a gene: 13. Germline V gene data show CDR1 as MNHEY and CDR2 as SMNVEV (reference sequence). The CDR3 loop spans 16 amino acids. CDR3 in amino acids: CASSSFPRTGETEQYF. CDR3 sequence (DNA): TGTGCCAGCAGTTCCTTCCCCAGGACAGGGGAGACCGAGCAGTACTTC.